The source of this TCR beta chain is a study of T cells after yellow fever vaccination. Study-wide findings and caveats: By day 5 rather than day 15, the secondary response had peaked, though it was weaker. There was a possibility that FACS-sorted repertoires contained abundant clonotypes contaminating from the bulk population.

One entry per CDR3 protein, called by TCRdb with MiXCR from the 5' RACE reads. Of about 330,000 distinct CDR3 sequences detected, around 6.8% appear once; the ten largest clones hold roughly a sixth. The germline gives CDR1 SGHTA, CDR2 FQGNSA. The CDR3 is made up of 12 amino acids. V was cut by 1 base and J by 7 bases, with 7 bases left in between. This clonotype was seen at least ten times. Antigen: not known. Sequencing used PBMCs, obtained 35 to 50 days after the first yellow fever vaccination. The clonotype comes from a man between 18 and 29 years old who received the YFV17D yellow fever vaccine. The J gene is TRBJ1-2, the V gene TRBV7-2; no clear D gene. The CDR3 spells CASSLDSGGYTF. The CDR3 DNA reads TGTGCCAGCAGCTTAGATAGTGGTGGCTACACCTTC. Together with reference TRBV7-2 and TRBJ1-2, the CDR3 gives the full variable domain: GAGVSQSPSNKVTEKGKDVELRCDPISGHTALYWYRQSLGQGLEFLIYFQGNSAPDKSGLPSDRFSAERTGGSVSTLTIQRTQQEDSAVYLCASSLDSGGYTFGSGTRLTVV.